The 10 T cell receptor beta chains presented below share a single source sample, sequenced in a study of cytomegalovirus exposure and HLA in healthy donors. The study ran its PCR with 60 Vbeta and 13 Jbeta primers. Data came from immunoSEQ multiplex PCR; TCRdb stores just in-frame clones and leaves some out. The repertoire consists of roughly 110,000 clones, with more than 70% occurring once and the leading ten covering 2% to 2.5%. Sequencing was done on a sample of PBMCs. These TCRs come from a man aged 40-49 years in good health and CMV-seronegative.

The chain joins TRBV19 to TRBJ1-1; D unclear. The CDR3 covers 14 residues. From germline, CDR1 is LNHDA and CDR2 SQIVND (reference sequence). With 1 base removed from V and 4 bases from J, the gap between germline ends came to 10 bases. DNA for the CDR3: TGTGCCAGTAGTATAGCAGGAGAGGGCACTGAAGCTTTCTTT. This translates into CASSIAGEGTEAFF. Using reference TRBV19 and TRBJ1-1 for the parts outside the CDR3, the full variable domain is DGGITQSPKYLFRKEGQNVTLSCEQNLNHDAMYWYRQDPGQGLRLIYYSQIVNDFQKGDIAEGYSVSREKKESFPLTVTSAQKNPTAFYLCASSIAGEGTEAFFGQGTRLTVV.

V gene TRBV10-1 combines with J gene TRBJ2-2; D is perhaps TRBD1 (5 bases). Germline V gives CDR1 WNHNN, CDR2 SYGVQD (reference sequence). V was trimmed by 6 bases and J by 5 bases, leaving 7 bases between them. This CDR3 comprises 12 residues. CDR3 residues: CASSWTTGELFF. CDR3 bases: TGCGCCAGCAGCTGGACAACCGGGGAGCTGTTTTTT.

The chain recombines TRBV28 with TRBJ1-5, with 7 positions matching TRBD1. The CDR3 covers 15 residues. Trimming cost V 5 bases and J 1 base; bases outside gene matches: 5. Per the germline V gene, CDR1 is MDHEN and CDR2 is SYDVKM. The CDR3 coding sequence is TGTGCCAGCAGTAAACAGGGGATCAGCAATCAGCCCCAGCATTTT. Amino acids: CASSKQGISNQPQHF.

DNA for the CDR3: TGCAGCGTCCGCGGTGACAGGGGGCCCGGGGAGCTGTTTTTT. Protein product: CSVRGDRGPGELFF. The chain combines TRBV29-1 with TRBJ2-2; TRBD1 matches 10 bases. The CDR3 is 14 residues long. The trim removed 6 bases at V and 6 bases at J, leaving 7 bases unmatched. The germline gives CDR1 SQVTM, CDR2 ANQGSEA.

This clone was found once. J is TRBJ1-2 and V is TRBV28, with D unresolved. This CDR3 comprises 13 residues. The V end was cut by 3 bases, the J end by 5 bases, with 10 bases between. The V gene's germline CDR1 is MDHEN and CDR2 SYDVKM. The CDR3 DNA is TGTGCCAGCAGTTTCGCTCCTGAGTATGGCTACACCTTC. Translation: CASSFAPEYGYTF.

V and J are TRBV5-4 and TRBJ2-7, with 9 bases fitting TRBD2. CDR3 length: 16 amino acids. V trimming: 3 bases; J trimming: 7 bases; junction bases outside the gene matches: 14. Germline CDR1 SGHNT, CDR2 YYREEE (reference sequence). CDR3 in DNA: TGTGCCAGCAGCTCCGGACTAGCGCGGGCGTTGGGGGAGCAGTACTTC. It translates to CASSSGLARALGEQYF.

In its sample, this clone was seen a few times. J is TRBJ2-3 and V is TRBV9, with 8 bases that match TRBD2. The CDR3 consists of 15 residues. In germline, CDR1 is SGDLS, CDR2 YYNGEE. V gave up 0 bases and J gave up 4 bases; unmatched junction bases: 4. As DNA, the CDR3 is TGTGCCAGCAGCGTAGATAGGACTAGCTCAGATACGCAGTATTTT. Amino acid sequence: CASSVDRTSSDTQYF.

The chain is built from TRBV7-8 and TRBJ2-5, with D possibly matching TRBD1 (6 bases). The germline gives CDR1 SGHVS, CDR2 FQNEAQ. This CDR3 contains 18 residues. V dropped 5 bases and J dropped 5 bases, with 27 bases sitting between them. CDR3 amino acids: CASSTLGATGNERETQYF. The CDR3 bases are TGTGCCAGCAGCACACTCGGGGCTACAGGGAATGAGCGTGAGACCCAGTACTTC.

This clone appeared once. CDR3 nucleotide sequence: TGTGCCCCTAGCGGGGGGCTGGGGTTGGGGTACAATGAGCAGTTCTTC. The encoded protein is CAPSGGLGLGYNEQFF. The chain uses TRBV7-3 and TRBJ2-1; 11 bases are a match to TRBD2. CDR1 is SGHTA, CDR2 FQGTGA, per germline. V lost 11 bases, J lost 4 bases, and 13 bases stayed unmatched. This CDR3 is built from 16 residues. The full variable domain, rest sourced from reference TRBV7-3 and TRBJ2-1, is GAGVSQTPSNKVTEKGKYVELRCDPISGHTALYWYRQSLGQGPEFLIYFQGTGAADDSGLPNDRFFAVRPEGSVSTLKIQRTERGDSAVYLCAPSGGLGLGYNEQFFGPGTRLTVL.

The chain combines TRBV5-1 with TRBJ2-5, with 9 positions matching TRBD2. Trimming at V came to 4 bases and at J to 1 base, leaving 8 bases not matched to a gene. The CDR3 runs 16 residues. The germline CDR1 and CDR2 sequences are SGHRS and YFSETQ. CDR3 loop: CASSPGGRGGQETQYF. The CDR3 DNA follows: TGCGCCAGCAGCCCGGGAGGGCGGGGGGGCCAAGAGACCCAGTACTTC.